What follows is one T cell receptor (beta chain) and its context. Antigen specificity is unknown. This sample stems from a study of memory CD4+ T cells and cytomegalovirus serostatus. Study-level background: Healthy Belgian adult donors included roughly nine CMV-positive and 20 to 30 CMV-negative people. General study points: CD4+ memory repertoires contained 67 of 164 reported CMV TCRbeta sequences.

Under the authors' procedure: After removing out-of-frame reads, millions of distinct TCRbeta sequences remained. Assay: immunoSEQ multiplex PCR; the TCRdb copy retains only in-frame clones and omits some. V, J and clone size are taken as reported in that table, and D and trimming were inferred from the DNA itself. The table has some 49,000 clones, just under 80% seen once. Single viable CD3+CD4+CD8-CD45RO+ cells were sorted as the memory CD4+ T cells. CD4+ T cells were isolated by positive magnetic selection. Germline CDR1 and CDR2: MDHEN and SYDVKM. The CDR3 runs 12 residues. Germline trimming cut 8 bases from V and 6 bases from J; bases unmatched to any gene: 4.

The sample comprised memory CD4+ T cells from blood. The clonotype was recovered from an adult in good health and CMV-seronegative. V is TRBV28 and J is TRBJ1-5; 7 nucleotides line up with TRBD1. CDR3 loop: CASLTGVQPQHF. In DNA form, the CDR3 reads TGTGCCAGCCTTACAGGGGTTCAGCCCCAGCATTTT.